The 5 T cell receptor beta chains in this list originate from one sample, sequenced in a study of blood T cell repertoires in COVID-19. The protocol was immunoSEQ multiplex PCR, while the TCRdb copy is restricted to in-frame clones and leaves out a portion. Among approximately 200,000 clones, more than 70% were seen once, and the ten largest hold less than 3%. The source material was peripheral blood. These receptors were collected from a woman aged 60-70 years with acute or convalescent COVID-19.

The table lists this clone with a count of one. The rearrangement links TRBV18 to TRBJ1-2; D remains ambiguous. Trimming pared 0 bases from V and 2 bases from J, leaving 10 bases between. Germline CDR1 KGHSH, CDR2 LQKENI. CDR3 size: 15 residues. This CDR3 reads CASSPPGPGNYGYTF. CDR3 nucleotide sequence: TGTGCCAGCTCACCACCGGGCCCGGGGAACTATGGCTACACCTTC.

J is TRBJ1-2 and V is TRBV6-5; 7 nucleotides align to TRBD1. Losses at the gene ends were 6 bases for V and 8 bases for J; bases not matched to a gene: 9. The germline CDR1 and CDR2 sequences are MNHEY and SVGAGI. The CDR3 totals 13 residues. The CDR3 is CASSRQGLDGYTF. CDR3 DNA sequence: TGTGCCAGCAGCCGACAGGGTCTGGACGGCTACACCTTC.

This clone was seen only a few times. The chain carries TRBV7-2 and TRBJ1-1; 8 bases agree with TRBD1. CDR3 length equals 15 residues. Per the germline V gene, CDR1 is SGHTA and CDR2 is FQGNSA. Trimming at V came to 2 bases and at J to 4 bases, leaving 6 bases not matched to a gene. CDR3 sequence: CASSLPTGVTTEAFF. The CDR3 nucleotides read TGTGCCAGCAGCTTACCGACAGGGGTTACCACTGAAGCTTTCTTT. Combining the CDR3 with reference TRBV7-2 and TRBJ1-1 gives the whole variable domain GAGVSQSPSNKVTEKGKDVELRCDPISGHTALYWYRQSLGQGLEFLIYFQGNSAPDKSGLPSDRFSAERTGGSVSTLTIQRTQQEDSAVYLCASSLPTGVTTEAFFGQGTRLTVV.

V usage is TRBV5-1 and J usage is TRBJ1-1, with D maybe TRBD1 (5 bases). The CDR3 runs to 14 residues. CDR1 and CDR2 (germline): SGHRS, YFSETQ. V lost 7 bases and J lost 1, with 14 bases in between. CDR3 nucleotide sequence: TGCGCCAGCCGCTCAAGGACACAGAACACTGAAGCTTTCTTT. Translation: CASRSRTQNTEAFF.

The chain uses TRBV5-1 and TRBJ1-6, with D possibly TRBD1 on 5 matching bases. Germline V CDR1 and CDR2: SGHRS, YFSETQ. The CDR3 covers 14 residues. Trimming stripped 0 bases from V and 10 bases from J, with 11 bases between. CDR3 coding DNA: TGCGCCAGCAGCTTGGAAGGACAAATCTCACCCCTCCACTTT. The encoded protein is CASSLEGQISPLHF. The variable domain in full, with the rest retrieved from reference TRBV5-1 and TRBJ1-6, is KAGVTQTPRYLIKTRGQQVTLSCSPISGHRSVSWYQQTPGQGLQFLFEYFSETQRNKGNFPGRFSGRQFSNSRSEMNVSTLELGDSALYLCASSLEGQISPLHFGNGTRLTVT.